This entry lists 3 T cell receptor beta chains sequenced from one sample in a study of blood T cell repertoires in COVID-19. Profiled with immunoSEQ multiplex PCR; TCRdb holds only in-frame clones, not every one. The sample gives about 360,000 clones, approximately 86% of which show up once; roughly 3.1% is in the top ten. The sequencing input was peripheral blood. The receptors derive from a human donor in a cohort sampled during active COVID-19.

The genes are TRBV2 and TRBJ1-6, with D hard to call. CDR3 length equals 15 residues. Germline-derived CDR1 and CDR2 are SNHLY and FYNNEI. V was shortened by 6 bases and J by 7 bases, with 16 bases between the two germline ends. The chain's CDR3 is CASRARGGENSPLHF. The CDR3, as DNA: TGTGCCAGCAGGGCACGGGGAGGAGAGAATTCACCCCTCCACTTT.

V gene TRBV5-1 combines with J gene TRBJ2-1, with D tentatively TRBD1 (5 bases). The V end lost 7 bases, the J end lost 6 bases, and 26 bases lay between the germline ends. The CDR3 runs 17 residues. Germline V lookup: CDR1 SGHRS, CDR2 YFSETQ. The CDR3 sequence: CASEISGSKVRGNEQFF. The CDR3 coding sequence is TGCGCCAGCGAGATTTCCGGATCCAAGGTTAGGGGCAATGAGCAGTTCTTC.

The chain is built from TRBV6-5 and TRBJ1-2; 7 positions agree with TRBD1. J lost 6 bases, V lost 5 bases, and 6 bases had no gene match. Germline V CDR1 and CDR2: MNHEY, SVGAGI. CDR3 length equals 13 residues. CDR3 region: CASSRGTVNGYTF. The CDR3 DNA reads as TGTGCCAGCAGTCGAGGGACAGTAAATGGCTACACCTTC.